The table lists the clone carrying this T cell receptor (beta chain) with a few counts. Its antigen is still unknown. The CDR3 totals 18 residues. V lost 0 bases and J lost 4; bases outside the gene matches: 13. Germline assignment: CDR1 MGHRA and CDR2 YSYEKL. The entry originates in a study of blood T cells in healthy people across ages. Regarding the study as a whole: As naive T cell percentage varied, TCR beta diversity correlated strongly with it. Roughly linear age-related decline in beta diversity appeared, significant by age around 40.

A second PCR of 7 to 11 cycles used a sample-barcoded 5' primer and a J-beta primer mix. TCRdb reprocessed the 5' RACE reads with MiXCR, giving one entry per CDR3 protein. The sample has over 950,000 distinct CDR3 sequences; 30% to 40% are singletons. The chain joins TRBV4-1 to TRBJ1-1; TRBD1 agrees at 8 bases. The sequence was obtained from a young man in good health. Sequenced: blood. DNA for the CDR3: TGCGCCAGCAGCCAAGATCCGATTTTGGACAGGGCGGGCACTGAAGCTTTCTTT. This codes for CASSQDPILDRAGTEAFF.